Shown below are 24 T cell receptor beta chains from a single sample sequenced in a study of shared clonotypes between healthy human individuals. Clones were read by immunoSEQ multiplex PCR, and TCRdb kept only the in-frame ones, dropping some. The table lists approximately 500,000 clones, approximately 79% of them singletons. Sequenced material: PBMCs. These TCRs come from a woman in her thirties or forties in good health. Some clones in this sample may be carry-over from other donors' samples.

CDR3 protein: CASSSLGQREYQETQYF. The CDR3 DNA is TGCGCCAGCAGCTCCCTTGGCCAGCGGGAGTACCAAGAGACCCAGTACTTC. The chain is built from TRBV5-1 and TRBJ2-5; TRBD2 matches at 8 bases. V dropped 3 bases and J dropped 0; count of bases not matched to a gene: 10. Germline assignment: CDR1 SGHRS and CDR2 YFSETQ. The CDR3 is made up of 17 amino acids. The full variable domain, in which reference TRBV5-1 and TRBJ2-5 provide the parts outside the CDR3, is KAGVTQTPRYLIKTRGQQVTLSCSPISGHRSVSWYQQTPGQGLQFLFEYFSETQRNKGNFPGRFSGRQFSNSRSEMNVSTLELGDSALYLCASSSLGQREYQETQYFGPGTRLLVL.

This chain connects TRBV5-1 to TRBJ1-2; D unresolved. V was cut by 0 bases and J by 2 bases, with 11 bases left in between. The germline CDR1 and CDR2 sequences are SGHRS and YFSETQ. This CDR3 has 15 residues. The CDR3 is CASSLGRDPNYGYTF. The DNA for the CDR3 is TGCGCCAGCAGCTTGGGCCGGGATCCGAACTATGGCTACACCTTC.

This clone was observed a single time. The gene calls are TRBV6-1 and TRBJ2-4; D ambiguous. V lost 4 bases to trimming and J lost 0 bases, with 10 bases between them. Germline V gene data show CDR1 as MNHNS and CDR2 as SASEGT. The CDR3 sequence is 15 residues long. The DNA of the CDR3 is TGTGCCAGCAGTGTACGGACGGTAGCCAAAAACATTCAGTACTTC. It encodes CASSVRTVAKNIQYF.

The V gene is TRBV28, the J gene TRBJ1-2; D possibly corresponds to TRBD1 (5 bases). Per the germline V gene, CDR1 is MDHEN and CDR2 is SYDVKM. The V end was cut by 4 bases, the J end by 3 bases, with 21 bases between. The CDR3 runs 17 residues. CDR3 sequence: CASSSPTGTSRDYGYTF. The CDR3 region has the DNA TGTGCCAGCAGTTCCCCCACCGGGACGAGCAGGGACTATGGCTACACCTTC.

This clone was recorded once. The chain employs TRBV7-2 and TRBJ2-1; the match to TRBD2 covers 10 bases. Germline V gene sequence: CDR1 SGHTA, CDR2 FQGNSA. The CDR3 runs 15 residues. With V trimmed by 5 bases and J by 2 bases, 3 bases remained unmatched. The CDR3 DNA follows: TGTGCCAGCAGCCCTGGACTAGCGGCCTACAATGAGCAGTTCTTC. The encoded protein is CASSPGLAAYNEQFF.

The chain uses TRBV10-3 and TRBJ2-5; possible D gene TRBD2, 6 bases. CDR1 and CDR2 (germline): ENHRY, SYGVKD. The CDR3 loop spans 14 amino acids. Trimming took 4 bases from V and 4 from J, leaving 13 bases between them. CDR3 bases: TGTGCCATCAGTGTCGGGGGAGTAAGAGAGACCCAGTACTTC. Its translation is CAISVGGVRETQYF.

This chain uses TRBV5-5 with TRBJ2-1; D perhaps matches TRBD1 (5 bases). This CDR3 comprises 13 residues. Trimming stripped 0 bases from V and 11 bases from J, with 12 bases between. Germline values: CDR1 SGHKS, CDR2 YYEKEE (reference sequence). CDR3: CASSLDPPGKQFF. The CDR3 DNA reads as TGTGCCAGCAGCTTGGACCCCCCAGGGAAGCAGTTCTTC.

The chain recombines TRBV4-1 with TRBJ2-7; 13 bases fit TRBD2. The CDR3 length is 17 residues. Per germline, CDR1 MGHRA and CDR2 YSYEKL. V lost 3 bases and J lost 2; bases outside the gene matches: 7. The CDR3 sequence: CASSHGTSGMSTYEQYF. The CDR3 DNA sequence: TGCGCCAGCAGCCACGGGACTAGCGGGATGAGCACCTACGAGCAGTACTTC.

The V call is TRBV5-4, the J call TRBJ2-1; no clear D. The CDR3 totals 13 residues. The germline V gene has CDR1 SGHNT and CDR2 YYREEE (reference sequence). V gave up 2 bases and J gave up 7 bases, with 10 bases separating them. CDR3 sequence: CASSFKARNEQFF. CDR3 DNA sequence: TGTGCCAGCAGCTTTAAGGCTAGGAATGAGCAGTTCTTC.

The rearrangement uses TRBV7-9 and TRBJ2-6, with a tentative D call TRBD2 (7 bases). CDR1 and CDR2 (germline): SEHNR, FQNEAQ (reference sequence). CDR3 length: 17 residues. Trimming stripped 3 bases from V and 0 bases from J, with 12 bases between. CDR3 nucleotide sequence: TGTGCCAGCAGCTTCGGGGGAGGGGGCTCTGGGGCCAACGTCCTGACTTTC. It specifies CASSFGGGGSGANVLTF. Filled out from reference TRBV7-9 and TRBJ2-6, the complete variable domain reads DTGVSQNPRHKITKRGQNVTFRCDPISEHNRLYWYRQTLGQGPEFLTYFQNEAQLEKSRLLSDRFSAERPKGSFSTLEIQRTEQGDSAMYLCASSFGGGGSGANVLTFGAGSRLTVL.

The chain is built from TRBV19 and TRBJ1-2; 7 nucleotides align to TRBD1. CDR1 is LNHDA and CDR2 is SQIVND in the germline V gene (reference sequence). This CDR3 has 16 residues. J was trimmed by 8 bases and V by 7 bases; bases with no gene match: 19. The DNA of the CDR3 is TGTGCCAGTAAGGGACCGGCCAGGGGGATGGAGGACGGCTACACCTTC. It yields the protein CASKGPARGMEDGYTF.

This chain connects TRBV2 to TRBJ2-3, with TRBD1 matching over 8 bases. Losses at the gene ends were 1 base for V and 8 bases for J; bases not matched to a gene: 2. CDR3 length: 13 residues. CDR1 SNHLY and CDR2 FYNNEI come from the germline V gene. The CDR3 DNA reads as TGTGCCAGCAGTGAAGTAACAGGGGGTACGCAGTATTTT. This gives the protein CASSEVTGGTQYF.

V usage is TRBV2 and J usage is TRBJ2-3; D is unresolved. Trimming removed 8 bases at V and 2 bases at J, with 5 bases between. Germline V gene lookup returns CDR1 SNHLY and CDR2 FYNNEI. This CDR3 spans 11 amino acids. The CDR3 DNA is TGTGCCAGCGCATACACAGATACGCAGTATTTT. It is translated as CASAYTDTQYF. Full variable domain (rest looked up from reference TRBV2 and TRBJ2-3): EPEVTQTPSHQVTQMGQEVILRCVPISNHLYFYWYRQILGQKVEFLVSFYNNEISEKSEIFDDQFSVERPDGSNFTLKIRSTKLEDSAMYFCASAYTDTQYFGPGTRLTVL.

The V call is TRBV6-6, the J call TRBJ2-3; D is unresolved. V dropped 5 bases and J dropped 1 base, with 7 bases sitting between them. The CDR3 length is 13 residues. The germline CDR1 and CDR2 sequences are MNHNY and SVGAGI (reference sequence). In DNA, the CDR3 is TGTGCCAGCAGTAACCCAGGCACAGATACGCAGTATTTT. Translation: CASSNPGTDTQYF.

Comment on this clone: Other DNA sequences in the same sample also yield this CDR3. The genes are TRBV5-1 and TRBJ2-3; 7 bases fit TRBD2. Germline CDR1 SGHRS, CDR2 YFSETQ. The CDR3 spans 15 residues. The ends lost 1 base at V and 0 bases at J; junction bases unmatched: 2. The CDR3 DNA reads TGCGCCAGCAGCTTGATAGCGGGTAGCACAGATACGCAGTATTTT. This gives the protein CASSLIAGSTDTQYF.

V gene TRBV15 combines with J gene TRBJ2-1, with 12 bases lining up with TRBD2. The V segment lost 3 bases and the J segment 0 bases; nucleotides outside the gene matches: 3. CDR3 length: 17 amino acids. CDR1 is LNHNV and CDR2 is YYDKDF in the germline V gene (reference sequence). The CDR3 DNA reads as TGTGCCACCAGCAGTGGACTAGCGGGGAACTCCTACAATGAGCAGTTCTTC. Encoded protein: CATSSGLAGNSYNEQFF.

The chain links TRBV7-9 to TRBJ2-2; D gene unclear. The V end was cut by 5 bases, the J end by 3 bases, with 7 bases between. Germline CDR1 SEHNR, CDR2 FQNEAQ (reference sequence). The CDR3 is 13 residues long. The CDR3 nucleotides read TGTGCCAGCAGCCTACAGTACACCGGGGAGCTGTTTTTT. It yields the protein CASSLQYTGELFF. Filled out from reference TRBV7-9 and TRBJ2-2, the complete variable domain reads DTGVSQNPRHKITKRGQNVTFRCDPISEHNRLYWYRQTLGQGPEFLTYFQNEAQLEKSRLLSDRFSAERPKGSFSTLEIQRTEQGDSAMYLCASSLQYTGELFFGEGSRLTVL.

V and J are TRBV6-1 and TRBJ1-3, with 9 nucleotides matching TRBD1. V shed 0 bases and J 4 bases; nucleotides not matched to a gene: 1. Germline lookup yields CDR1 MNHNS and CDR2 SASEGT. The CDR3 sequence is 15 residues long. The chain's CDR3 is CASSEATGGGNTIYF. The CDR3 DNA is TGTGCCAGCAGTGAAGCGACAGGGGGGGGAAACACCATATATTTT.

The chain recombines TRBV5-4 with TRBJ1-6, with 9 bases that match TRBD1. Germline V lookup: CDR1 SGHNT, CDR2 YYREEE (reference sequence). CDR3 length: 15 residues. V dropped 3 bases and J dropped 7; count of bases not matched to a gene: 5. For the CDR3, the DNA is TGTGCCAGCAGCTCGAGGGGGACAGGGAATTCACCCCTCCACTTT. Amino acid sequence: CASSSRGTGNSPLHF.

The V gene is TRBV18, the J gene TRBJ1-3; TRBD1 matches at 7 bases. Germline V gene data show CDR1 as KGHSH and CDR2 as LQKENI. This CDR3 has 15 amino acids. After removal of 3 bases from V and 0 bases from J, the junction contained 2 bases not matched to a gene. The CDR3 loop reads CASSPTGDSGNTIYF. For the CDR3, the DNA is TGTGCCAGCTCACCTACAGGGGACTCTGGAAACACCATATATTTT.

The chain recombines TRBV5-4 with TRBJ2-1; D not certain. The length of the CDR3 is 16 residues. V lost 0 bases, J lost 3 bases, and 13 bases lay in between. Per germline, CDR1 SGHNT and CDR2 YYREEE (reference sequence). CDR3 amino acids: CASSLEPLIYYNEQFF. The DNA for the CDR3 is TGTGCCAGCAGCTTGGAGCCCCTGATCTACTACAATGAGCAGTTCTTC. The entire variable domain, with the rest obtained from reference TRBV5-4 and TRBJ2-1, is as follows: ETGVTQSPTHLIKTRGQQVTLRCSSQSGHNTVSWYQQALGQGPQFIFQYYREEENGRGNFPPRFSGLQFPNYSSELNVNALELDDSALYLCASSLEPLIYYNEQFFGPGTRLTVL.

The rearrangement links TRBV7-2 to TRBJ1-2; 8 nucleotides match TRBD1. CDR3 length: 14 amino acids. V shed 1 base and J 4 bases; nucleotides not matched to a gene: 2. CDR1 is SGHTA and CDR2 is FQGNSA in the germline V gene. The CDR3 loop reads CASSLGGTGYGYTF. The CDR3 DNA reads TGTGCCAGCAGCTTAGGTGGGACAGGCTATGGCTACACCTTC.

This clone was seen just once. The V call is TRBV5-6, the J call TRBJ2-4; D is possibly TRBD1 or TRBD2 (7 bases each). The V gene lost 4 bases and the J gene lost 6 bases, with 26 bases spanning the gap. The germline V gene has CDR1 SGHDT and CDR2 YYEEEE. The CDR3 contains 18 residues. CDR3 coding DNA: TGTGCCAGCAGCAGCAGGGGGGGCCTGCAGACCCCCCTAAACATTCAGTACTTC. Translating it yields CASSSRGGLQTPLNIQYF. The full variable domain, with the rest looked up from reference TRBV5-6 and TRBJ2-4, is DAGVTQSPTHLIKTRGQQVTLRCSPKSGHDTVSWYQQALGQGPQFIFQYYEEEERQRGNFPDRFSGHQFPNYSSELNVNALLLGDSALYLCASSSRGGLQTPLNIQYFGAGTRLSVL.

V usage is TRBV4-1 and J usage is TRBJ2-6; 7 positions agree with TRBD2. The CDR3 contains 16 residues. The V and J ends lost 4 bases and 2 bases, in that order; junction bases with no gene match: 5. Germline CDR1 is MGHRA and CDR2 is YSYEKL. CDR3 in amino acids: CASSRGREAGANVLTF. The CDR3 nucleotides are TGCGCCAGCAGCCGAGGTCGGGAGGCTGGGGCCAACGTCCTGACTTTC.